The T cell receptor (beta chain) under discussion was sequenced for a study of cytomegalovirus exposure and HLA in healthy donors. Use of 60 Vbeta and 13 Jbeta primers characterized the PCR. Assay: immunoSEQ multiplex PCR; the TCRdb copy retains only in-frame clones and omits some. The sample shows over 150,000 clones, roughly 65% of them seen only once. This TCR was sampled from a woman between 18 and 29 years old in good health and CMV-seropositive. Input material: PBMCs.

CDR3 DNA sequence: TGTGCCAGCAGCCCCCAGAGCGGAAACGCCTACGAGCAGTACTTC. It yields the protein CASSPQSGNAYEQYF. The chain employs TRBV4-2 and TRBJ2-7; D might be TRBD2 (5 bases). Germline lookup yields CDR1 LGHNA and CDR2 YNFKEQ. CDR3 length: 15 amino acids. V dropped 4 bases and J dropped 2 bases, with 15 bases sitting between them.